The sample holds many counts of the clone carrying this T cell receptor (beta chain). What it recognizes is unknown. The data originate from a study of Graves' ophthalmopathy and Graves' hyperthyroidism. Study as a whole: There was a collection of peripheral blood at initial diagnosis, before any treatment. The study's findings and limits: A model of 13 signatures distinguished ophthalmopathy from stable hyperthyroidism at around 90% sensitivity and 81.08% specificity.

None of the included patients had other autoimmune diseases, uncontrolled infections, pregnancy or lactation, as these led to exclusion. CDR3 regions of TCR beta were amplified from RNA transcripts. Second-round multiplex PCR came after a first-round RT-PCR that employed HTBI primers. MiXCR was run by TCRdb on the multiplex PCR reads, yielding one entry per CDR3 protein. The sample lists 200,000 to 250,000 distinct CDR3 sequences, roughly a fifth occurring once. CDR3 length: 13 amino acids. Trimming left V 4 bases short and J 5 bases short, with 12 bases between. Looked up from germline, CDR1 is LNHDA and CDR2 is SQIVND (reference sequence).

The V call is TRBV19, the J call TRBJ2-7; no reliable D call. The sequence derives from a woman in her forties or fifties with Graves' ophthalmopathy. Sequencing was carried out using peripheral blood. The CDR3 here is CASSSRSSDEQYF. CDR3 bases: TGTGCCAGTAGTAGTAGGTCCTCAGACGAGCAGTACTTC.